The TCR beta chain under discussion was sequenced for a study of blood T cell repertoires in COVID-19. About the study: Sample material is recorded as cDNA or gDNA derived from T cells, B-cell-depleted T cells, or PBMCs.

Under the authors' procedure: Using reference gene primer amplification, nucleated cell counts were estimated. Assay used: immunoSEQ multiplex PCR; TCRdb lists only in-frame clones, some missing. That table supplies the V and J calls and clone size; D and trimming were determined from the DNA. The sample carries 81,000 or so clones, 81% recorded once. In this sample, this clone turned up once. CDR1 SGHVS and CDR2 FQNEAQ come from the germline V gene. The CDR3 totals 14 residues. V lost 3 bases and J lost 4, with 9 bases in between. Material: peripheral blood. This sequence was found in a human donor in a cohort sampled during active COVID-19. The gene calls are TRBV7-8 and TRBJ2-2; D may be TRBD1 (6 bases). The CDR3 sequence: CASSFNRATGELFF. As DNA, the CDR3 is TGTGCCAGCAGCTTTAACAGGGCCACCGGGGAGCTGTTTTTT.